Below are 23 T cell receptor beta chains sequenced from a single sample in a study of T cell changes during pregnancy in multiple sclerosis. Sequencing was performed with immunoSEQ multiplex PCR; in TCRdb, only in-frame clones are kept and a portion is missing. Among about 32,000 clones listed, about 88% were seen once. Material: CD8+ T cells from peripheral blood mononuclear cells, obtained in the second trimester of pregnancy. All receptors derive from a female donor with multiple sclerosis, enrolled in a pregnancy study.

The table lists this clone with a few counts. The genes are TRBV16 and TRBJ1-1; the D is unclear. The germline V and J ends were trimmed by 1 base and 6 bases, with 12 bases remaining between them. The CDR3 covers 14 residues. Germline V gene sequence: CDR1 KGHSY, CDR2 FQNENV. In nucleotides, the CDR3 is TGTGCCAGCAGCCAATATACGGGTCGGGCTGAAGCTTTCTTT. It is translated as CASSQYTGRAEAFF.

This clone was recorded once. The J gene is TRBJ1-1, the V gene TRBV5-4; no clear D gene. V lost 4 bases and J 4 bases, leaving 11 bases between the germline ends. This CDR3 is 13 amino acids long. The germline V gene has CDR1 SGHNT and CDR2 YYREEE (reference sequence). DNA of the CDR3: TGTGCCAGCAGCCCCGACTATGCCACTGAAGCTTTCTTT. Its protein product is CASSPDYATEAFF.

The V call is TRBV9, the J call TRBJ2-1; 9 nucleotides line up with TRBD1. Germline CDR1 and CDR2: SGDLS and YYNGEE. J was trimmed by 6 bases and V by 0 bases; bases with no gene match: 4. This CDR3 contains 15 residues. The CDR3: CASSVAGTGINEQFF. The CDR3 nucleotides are TGTGCCAGCAGCGTAGCCGGGACAGGGATCAATGAGCAGTTCTTC.

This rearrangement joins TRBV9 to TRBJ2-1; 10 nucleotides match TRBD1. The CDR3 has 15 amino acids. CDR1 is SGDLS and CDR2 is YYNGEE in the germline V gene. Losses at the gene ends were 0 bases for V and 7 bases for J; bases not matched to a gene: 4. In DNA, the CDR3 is TGTGCCAGCAGCGTAGCCGGGACAGGGGTGAATGAGCAGTTCTTC. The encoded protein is CASSVAGTGVNEQFF.

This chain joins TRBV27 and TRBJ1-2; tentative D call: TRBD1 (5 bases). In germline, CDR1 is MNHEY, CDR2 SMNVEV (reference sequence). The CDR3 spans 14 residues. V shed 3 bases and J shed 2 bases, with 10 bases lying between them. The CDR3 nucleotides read TGTGCCAGCAGTTTTTTGGGGGGGAACTATGGCTACACCTTC. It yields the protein CASSFLGGNYGYTF.

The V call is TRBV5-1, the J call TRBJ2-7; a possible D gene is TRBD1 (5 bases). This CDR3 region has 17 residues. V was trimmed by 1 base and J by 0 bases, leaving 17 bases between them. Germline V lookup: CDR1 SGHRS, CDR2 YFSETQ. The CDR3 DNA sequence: TGCGCCAGCAGCTTGAAATGGGGCAGAGAGAGCTCCTACGAGCAGTACTTC. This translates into CASSLKWGRESSYEQYF. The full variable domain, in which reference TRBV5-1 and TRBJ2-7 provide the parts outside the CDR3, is KAGVTQTPRYLIKTRGQQVTLSCSPISGHRSVSWYQQTPGQGLQFLFEYFSETQRNKGNFPGRFSGRQFSNSRSEMNVSTLELGDSALYLCASSLKWGRESSYEQYFGPGTRLTVT.

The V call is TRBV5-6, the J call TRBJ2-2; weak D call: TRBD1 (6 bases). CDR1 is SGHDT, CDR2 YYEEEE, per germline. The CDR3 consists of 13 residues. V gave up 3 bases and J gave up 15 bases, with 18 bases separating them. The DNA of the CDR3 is TGTGCCAGCAGCTCGTTGGAGGACAGAGTAATGTTTTTT. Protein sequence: CASSSLEDRVMFF. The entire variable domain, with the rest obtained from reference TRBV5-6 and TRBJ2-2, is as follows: DAGVTQSPTHLIKTRGQQVTLRCSPKSGHDTVSWYQQALGQGPQFIFQYYEEEERQRGNFPDRFSGHQFPNYSSELNVNALLLGDSALYLCASSSLEDRVMFFGEGSRLTVL.

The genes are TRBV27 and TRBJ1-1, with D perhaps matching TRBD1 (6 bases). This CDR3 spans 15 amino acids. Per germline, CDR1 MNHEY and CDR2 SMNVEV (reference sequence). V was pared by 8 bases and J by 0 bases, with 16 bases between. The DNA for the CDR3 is TGTGCCAGCTACAGGGATTTGAGGATGAACACTGAAGCTTTCTTT. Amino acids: CASYRDLRMNTEAFF.

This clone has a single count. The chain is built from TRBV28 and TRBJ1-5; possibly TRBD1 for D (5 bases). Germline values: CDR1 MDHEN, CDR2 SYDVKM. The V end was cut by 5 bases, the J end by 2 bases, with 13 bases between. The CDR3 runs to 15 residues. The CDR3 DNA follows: TGTGCCAGCAGTAAACGGACATCTGGCAATCAGCCCCAGCATTTT. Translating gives CASSKRTSGNQPQHF.

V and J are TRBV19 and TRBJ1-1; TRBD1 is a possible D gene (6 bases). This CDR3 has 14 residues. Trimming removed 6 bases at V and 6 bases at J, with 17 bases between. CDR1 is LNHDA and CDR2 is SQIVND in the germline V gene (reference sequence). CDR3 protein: CASSNRDTEAEAFF. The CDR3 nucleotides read TGTGCCAGTAGCAATCGGGACACAGAGGCTGAAGCTTTCTTT.

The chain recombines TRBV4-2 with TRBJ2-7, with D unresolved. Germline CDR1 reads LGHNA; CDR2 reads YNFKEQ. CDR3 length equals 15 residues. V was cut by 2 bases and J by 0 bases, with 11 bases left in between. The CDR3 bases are TGTGCCAGCAGCCAACAACAGCATTACTCCTACGAGCAGTACTTC. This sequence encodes CASSQQQHYSYEQYF.

CDR3 DNA: TGTGCCAGCAGTGAAAGACAGGAAAAACTGTTTTTT. Protein sequence: CASSERQEKLFF. The V call is TRBV6-1, the J call TRBJ1-4, with D perhaps TRBD1 (5 bases). V shed 2 bases and J shed 8 bases, with 6 bases lying between them. Germline lookup yields CDR1 MNHNS and CDR2 SASEGT. The CDR3 runs 12 residues.

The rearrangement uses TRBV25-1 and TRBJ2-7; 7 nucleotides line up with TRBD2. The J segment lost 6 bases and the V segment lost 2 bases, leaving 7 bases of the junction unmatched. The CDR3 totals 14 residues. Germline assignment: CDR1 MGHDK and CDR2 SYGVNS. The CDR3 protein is CASSEIGGRSEQYF. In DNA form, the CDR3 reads TGTGCCAGCAGTGAAATAGGCGGGAGAAGCGAGCAGTACTTC.

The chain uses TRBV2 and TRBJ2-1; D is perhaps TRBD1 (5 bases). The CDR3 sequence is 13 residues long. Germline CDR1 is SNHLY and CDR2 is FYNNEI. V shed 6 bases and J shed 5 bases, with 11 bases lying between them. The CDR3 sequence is CASSPDKNNEQFF. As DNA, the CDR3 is TGTGCCAGCAGCCCGGACAAGAACAATGAGCAGTTCTTC.

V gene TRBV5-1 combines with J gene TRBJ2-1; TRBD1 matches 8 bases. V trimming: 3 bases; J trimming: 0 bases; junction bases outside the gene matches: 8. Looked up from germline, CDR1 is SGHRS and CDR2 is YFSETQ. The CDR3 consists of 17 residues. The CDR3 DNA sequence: TGCGCCAGCAGCTCCTCAGTCGACAGGGGCTCCTACAATGAGCAGTTCTTC. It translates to CASSSSVDRGSYNEQFF.

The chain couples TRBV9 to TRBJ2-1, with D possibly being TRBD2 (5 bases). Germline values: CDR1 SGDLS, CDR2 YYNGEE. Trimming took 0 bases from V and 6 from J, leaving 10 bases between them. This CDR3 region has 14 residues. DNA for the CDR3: TGTGCCAGCAGCGTAGAAGGTGGAGGCAATGAGCAGTTCTTC. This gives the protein CASSVEGGGNEQFF.

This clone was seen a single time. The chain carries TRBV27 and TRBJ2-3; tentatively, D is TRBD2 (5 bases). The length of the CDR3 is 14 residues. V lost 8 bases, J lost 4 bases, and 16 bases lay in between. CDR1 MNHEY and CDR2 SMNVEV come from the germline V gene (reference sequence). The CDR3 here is CASGRAAGPDTQYF. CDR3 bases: TGTGCCAGCGGGCGGGCAGCTGGTCCAGATACGCAGTATTTT.

The CDR3 region is CASSLVETGAQEQYF. CDR3 bases: TGTGCCAGCAGCTTAGTCGAGACAGGAGCTCAGGAGCAGTACTTC. The chain joins TRBV7-2 to TRBJ2-7; tentatively, D is TRBD1 (6 bases). The V and J ends lost 1 base and 7 bases respectively, with 17 bases between them. This CDR3 has 15 residues. Germline CDR1 and CDR2: SGHTA and FQGNSA.

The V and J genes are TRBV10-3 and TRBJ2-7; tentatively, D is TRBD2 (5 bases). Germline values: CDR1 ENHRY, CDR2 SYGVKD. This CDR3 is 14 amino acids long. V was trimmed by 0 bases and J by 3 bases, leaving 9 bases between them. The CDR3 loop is CAISESDWSYEQYF. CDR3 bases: TGTGCCATCAGTGAGTCGGACTGGAGCTACGAGCAGTACTTC.

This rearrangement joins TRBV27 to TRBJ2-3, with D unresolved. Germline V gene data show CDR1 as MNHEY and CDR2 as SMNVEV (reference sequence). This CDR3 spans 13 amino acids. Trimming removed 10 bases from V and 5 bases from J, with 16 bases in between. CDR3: CATMKLSEDTQYF. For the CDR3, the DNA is TGTGCCACCATGAAACTTTCTGAAGATACGCAGTATTTT.

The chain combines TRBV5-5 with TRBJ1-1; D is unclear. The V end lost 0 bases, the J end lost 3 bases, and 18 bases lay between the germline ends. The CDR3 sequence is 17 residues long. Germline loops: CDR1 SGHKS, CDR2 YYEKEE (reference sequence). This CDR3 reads CASSLDPHPPGYTEAFF. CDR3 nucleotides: TGTGCCAGCAGCTTGGACCCGCATCCCCCCGGGTACACTGAAGCTTTCTTT.

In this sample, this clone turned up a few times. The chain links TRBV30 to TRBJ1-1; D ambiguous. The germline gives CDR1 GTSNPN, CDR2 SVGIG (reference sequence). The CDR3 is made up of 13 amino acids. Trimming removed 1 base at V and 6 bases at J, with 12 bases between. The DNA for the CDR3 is TGTGCCTGGAGTGCTCCCGGAGGCGCTGAAGCTTTCTTT. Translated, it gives CAWSAPGGAEAFF.

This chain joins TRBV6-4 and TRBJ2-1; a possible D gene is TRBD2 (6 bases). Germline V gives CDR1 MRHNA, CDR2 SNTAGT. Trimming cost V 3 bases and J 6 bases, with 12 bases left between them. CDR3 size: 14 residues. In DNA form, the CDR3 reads TGTGCCAGCAGTGAGGGGGACTCGTCCAATGAGCAGTTCTTC. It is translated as CASSEGDSSNEQFF.